This passage covers 17 T cell receptor beta chains from one sample sequenced in a study of T cells after yellow fever vaccination (dated by TCRdb to between 2018 and 2021). The library was obtained by 5' RACE. These reads were obtained on an Illumina HiSeq 2500. The public reads were reanalyzed by TCRdb: fastp trimming at Q25, MiXCR alignment, in-frame beta chains only. Rows with a matching CDR3 protein are joined into one entry that keeps the most common DNA and genes. This sample has a few hundred thousand distinct CDR3 sequences in its table, and 6% to 7.5% of those were observed once. The top ten constitute around 0.9% of the sample. Per the publication, the treatment or condition label means: live attenuated yellow fever vaccine strain. The specimen was CD4+ T cells sorted from PBMCs, collected 15 days after the yellow fever booster vaccination. These receptors all stem from a man younger than 45 who received the YFV17D yellow fever vaccine.

J is TRBJ1-5 and V is TRBV11-2; 7 bases agree with TRBD1. This CDR3 contains 15 residues. V dropped 5 bases and J dropped 4; count of bases not matched to a gene: 8. Germline assignment: CDR1 SGHAT and CDR2 FQNNGV. In DNA, the CDR3 is TGTGCCAGCAGCCCACAGACAGGGATGAATCAGCCCCAGCATTTT. Its translation is CASSPQTGMNQPQHF.

The chain employs TRBV20-1 and TRBJ2-3, with 8 bases lining up with TRBD2. The CDR3 covers 14 residues. Germline assignment: CDR1 DFQATT and CDR2 SNEGSKA (reference sequence). Germline trimming cut 3 bases from V and 2 bases from J; bases unmatched to any gene: 4. DNA of the CDR3: TGCAGTGCTAGCCCAGCGGGGGTCACAGATACGCAGTATTTT. Its translation is CSASPAGVTDTQYF.

The chain is built from TRBV21-1 and TRBJ2-7; the table's TRBD1 call for D was not verified on the DNA. TRBV21-1 is classified as a pseudogene. The CDR3 has 17 residues. The CDR3 sequence is CASSKMAGFYGTYEQYF. The CDR3, as DNA: TGTGCCAGCAGCAAAATGGCAGGGTTTTATGGAACCTACGAGCAGTACTTC.

This clonotype was picked up many times. The chain couples TRBV7-8 to TRBJ1-5; possible D gene TRBD1, 6 bases. The CDR3 length is 16 residues. Trimming left V 5 bases short and J 7 bases short, with 21 bases between. Germline-derived CDR1 and CDR2 are SGHVS and FQNEAQ. The CDR3 protein is CASSIMGQGISQPQHF. CDR3 DNA sequence: TGTGCCAGCAGCATCATGGGGCAGGGGATCTCCCAGCCCCAGCATTTT.

The V call is TRBV7-8, the J call TRBJ1-1; the match to TRBD1 covers 8 bases. J lost 8 bases, V lost 3 bases, and 5 bases had no gene match. Germline CDR1 is SGHVS and CDR2 is FQNEAQ. The length of the CDR3 is 13 residues. Written as DNA, the CDR3 is TGTGCCAGCAGCTTGGACAGGGAAACCGAAGCTTTCTTT. Translated, it gives CASSLDRETEAFF.

This sequence joins TRBV7-2 and TRBJ2-7; D unclear. The germline gives CDR1 SGHTA, CDR2 FQGNSA. The CDR3 has 15 residues. V was pared by 3 bases and J by 3 bases, with 15 bases between. The CDR3 DNA is TGTGCCAGCAGCTTTGAAAAGCGTCCCTACTACGAGCAGTACTTC. Its protein product is CASSFEKRPYYEQYF.

There are a few counts of this clonotype. This rearrangement joins TRBV6-1 to TRBJ2-7, with 7 bases aligning to TRBD1. The J segment lost 0 bases and the V segment lost 6 bases, leaving 5 bases of the junction unmatched. The germline gives CDR1 MNHNS, CDR2 SASEGT. The CDR3 spans 14 residues. The CDR3 here is CASRRDSSSYEQYF. The CDR3 DNA follows: TGTGCCAGCAGACGGGACAGTAGCTCCTACGAGCAGTACTTC.

In this sample, this clonotype turned up a few times. This sequence joins TRBV29-1 and TRBJ2-4, with no clear D. The V end was cut by 4 bases, the J end by 0 bases, with 7 bases between. The germline V gene has CDR1 SQVTM and CDR2 ANQGSEA. This CDR3 is built from 13 residues. The CDR3 DNA follows: TGCAGCGTTGTATCTCTAGCCAAAAACATTCAGTACTTC. It translates to CSVVSLAKNIQYF.

The genes are TRBV18 and TRBJ2-1, with D unresolved. V lost 2 bases and J lost 0, with 5 bases in between. The germline V gene encodes CDR1 KGHSH and CDR2 LQKENI. This CDR3 has 14 residues. The CDR3 region has the DNA TGTGCCAGCTCACCATTGAGCTCCTACAATGAGCAGTTCTTC. The encoded protein is CASSPLSSYNEQFF. The full variable domain, with the rest looked up from reference TRBV18 and TRBJ2-1, is NAGVMQNPRHLVRRRGQEARLRCSPMKGHSHVYWYRQLPEEGLKFMVYLQKENIIDESGMPKERFSAEFPKEGPSILRIQQVVRGDSAAYFCASSPLSSYNEQFFGPGTRLTVL.

This clonotype was seen a handful of times. The gene calls are TRBV20-1 and TRBJ2-1; unclear D gene. The CDR3 is made up of 13 amino acids. Trimming took 1 base from V and 6 from J, leaving 10 bases between them. CDR1 and CDR2 from the germline V gene are DFQATT and SNEGSKA (reference sequence). CDR3 in amino acids: CSARAESANEQFF. DNA of the CDR3: TGCAGTGCTAGAGCCGAAAGTGCCAATGAGCAGTTCTTC.

Comment on this clonotype: A read error is possible here, since a much larger clone lies one base away. The J gene is TRBJ2-7, the V gene TRBV29-1; 8 bases line up with TRBD2. Germline V gene sequence: CDR1 SQVTM, CDR2 ANQGSEA. The CDR3 runs to 15 residues. V shed 7 bases and J 2 bases; nucleotides not matched to a gene: 13. The CDR3 DNA is TGCAGCGGGTTTGAATGGGTAGCGGGGACCTACGAGCAGTACTTC. It encodes CSGFEWVAGTYEQYF.

The chain is built from TRBV12-3 or TRBV12-4 and TRBJ2-6, with 10 bases lining up with TRBD1. Trimming at V came to 5 bases and at J to 1 base, leaving 8 bases not matched to a gene. CDR3 length equals 18 residues. CDR3 DNA: TGTGCCAGCAGTCTCCGGGACAGGGGCATTTCTGGGGCCAACGTCCTGACTTTC. Translated, it gives CASSLRDRGISGANVLTF.

The chain has TRBV18 and TRBJ2-7; a possible D gene is TRBD1 (6 bases). The CDR3 length is 16 residues. The germline V gene has CDR1 KGHSH and CDR2 LQKENI. V lost 3 bases to trimming and J lost 0 bases, with 15 bases between them. The CDR3 loop reads CASSPPGQLSSYEQYF. The CDR3 nucleotides are TGTGCCAGCTCACCCCCAGGACAGTTGAGCTCCTACGAGCAGTACTTC.

The chain recombines TRBV7-2 with TRBJ2-1; D uncertain. Germline V lookup: CDR1 SGHTA, CDR2 FQGNSA. The CDR3 contains 12 residues. V was trimmed by 6 bases and J by 9 bases, leaving 12 bases between them. CDR3 nucleotides: TGTGCCAGCAGTTTGCTGAATCTTGAGCAGTTCTTC. This codes for CASSLLNLEQFF.

This chain joins TRBV18 and TRBJ2-1, with 8 positions matching TRBD2. The V gene's germline CDR1 is KGHSH and CDR2 LQKENI. With V trimmed by 4 bases and J by 7 bases, 6 bases remained unmatched. There are 14 residues in the CDR3. CDR3 in DNA: TGTGCCAGCTCACTGAGCGGGAGCGGTAATGAGCAGTTCTTC. This encodes CASSLSGSGNEQFF.

Ten or more counts support this clonotype. The J gene is TRBJ1-2, the V gene TRBV11-2; 11 positions agree with TRBD1. Per germline, CDR1 SGHAT and CDR2 FQNNGV. Unmatched junction bases numbered 14, after V lost 5 bases and J lost 12 bases. The CDR3 runs to 15 residues. The CDR3 bases are TGTGCCAGCAGCCAATCCGGGACAGGGGGTAAAGAGGACACCTTC. Its translation: CASSQSGTGGKEDTF.

The genes are TRBV11-1 and TRBJ2-7; D remains unclear. Germline values: CDR1 SGHAT, CDR2 FQDESV (reference sequence). V was trimmed by 0 bases and J by 2 bases, leaving 11 bases between them. This CDR3 contains 15 residues. The CDR3 here is CASSLAAGATYEQYF. CDR3 in DNA: TGTGCCAGCAGCTTAGCGGCTGGAGCCACCTACGAGCAGTACTTC.